Shown below are 7 T cell receptor beta chains from a single sample sequenced in a study of T cell responses to AZD1222 COVID-19 vaccine. The data were produced by immunoSEQ multiplex PCR, yet TCRdb's version contains in-frame clones alone and is incomplete. The table records 140,000 or so clones, around 87% of them present only once. The material was peripheral blood, obtained on day 0 of AZD1222 vaccination. Receptors were obtained from an adult in good health.

This clone was seen only a few times. This chain uses TRBV27 with TRBJ2-7; D unclear. Germline V gives CDR1 MNHEY, CDR2 SMNVEV (reference sequence). The CDR3 is 14 residues long. V was clipped by 2 bases and J by 3 bases, with 11 bases between them. CDR3 sequence reads: CASSLEPRLYEQYF. CDR3 DNA sequence: TGTGCCAGCAGTTTAGAACCCCGGCTCTACGAGCAGTACTTC.

The rearrangement joins TRBV5-5 to TRBJ1-3, with D unresolved. Germline V gives CDR1 SGHKS, CDR2 YYEKEE (reference sequence). The CDR3 spans 14 residues. Trimming took off 0 bases at V and 3 bases at J, with 7 bases between the two ends. In nucleotides, the CDR3 is TGTGCCAGCAGCTTGGGGTGGAGTGGAAACACCATATATTTT. Its translation is CASSLGWSGNTIYF.

The chain is built from TRBV5-6 and TRBJ1-2; perhaps TRBD1 as D (5 bases). The CDR3 extends over 14 amino acids. Germline CDR1 reads SGHDT; CDR2 reads YYEEEE. V gave up 4 bases and J gave up 3 bases, with 13 bases separating them. The DNA for the CDR3 is TGTGCCAGCAGCCGCCCGCGGGGCGACTATGGCTACACCTTC. It translates to CASSRPRGDYGYTF.

The table lists this clone with a few counts. This chain connects TRBV6-5 to TRBJ1-4; tentative D call: TRBD1 (5 bases). The CDR3 runs 11 residues. V lost 6 bases to trimming and J lost 6 bases, with 5 bases between them. The germline V gene encodes CDR1 MNHEY and CDR2 SVGAGI. The CDR3 nucleotides read TGTGCCAGCAGGGGGCATGAAAAACTGTTTTTT. Its protein product is CASRGHEKLFF.

The chain combines TRBV27 with TRBJ1-2; D unresolved. V was shortened by 0 bases and J by 7 bases, with 9 bases between the two germline ends. The CDR3 runs to 13 residues. Germline V gene sequence: CDR1 MNHEY, CDR2 SMNVEV (reference sequence). CDR3 amino acids: CASSLSPGVGYTF. The CDR3, as DNA: TGTGCCAGCAGTTTATCTCCCGGAGTTGGCTACACCTTC.

The DNA of the CDR3 is TGTGCCAGCACGGGAGGGCAGACCTACGAGCAGTACTTC. This codes for CASTGGQTYEQYF. The chain employs TRBV5-6 and TRBJ2-7; TRBD2 aligns across 8 bases. The CDR3 runs 13 residues. V lost 6 bases to trimming and J lost 2 bases; unmatched junction nucleotides: 4. CDR1 and CDR2 from the germline V gene are SGHDT and YYEEEE.

This chain connects TRBV11-2 to TRBJ1-2; TRBD1 matches at 10 bases. The length of the CDR3 is 15 residues. The junction had 6 bases not matched to a gene; V was cut back by 1 base and J by 7 bases. Germline V gene lookup returns CDR1 SGHAT and CDR2 FQNNGV. Here the CDR3 reads CASSLVRQGAGGYTF. CDR3 coding DNA: TGTGCCAGCAGCTTAGTACGACAGGGGGCGGGTGGCTACACCTTC. The full variable domain, with the rest looked up from reference TRBV11-2 and TRBJ1-2, is EAGVAQSPRYKIIEKRQSVAFWCNPISGHATLYWYQQILGQGPKLLIQFQNNGVVDDSQLPKDRFSAERLKGVDSTLKIQPAKLEDSAVYLCASSLVRQGAGGYTFGSGTRLTVV.